Sequencing of this T cell receptor (beta chain) was carried out in a study of post-analysis software for immune sequencing data. Overall study: Disease trajectories encompassed relapsing-remitting, secondary progressive and progressive-relapsing multiple sclerosis. Study-wide points: In patients, TRBV5-6, TRBV5-1 and TRBV20-1 belonged to four or five TRBV segments found more frequently than in controls.

Unique molecular identifiers tagged the TCR beta cDNA libraries. TCRdb itself ran the PCR reads through MiXCR, one entry per CDR3 protein. Of hundreds of thousands of distinct CDR3 sequences listed, approximately 60% are singletons. Germline trimming cut 4 bases from V and 6 bases from J; bases unmatched to any gene: 3. CDR3 length: 12 amino acids. CDR1 is LGHDT, CDR2 YNNKEL, per germline (reference sequence). A remark on this clonotype: Its antigen remains unknown.

The origin of this receptor is a girl aged 2-15 years with multiple sclerosis. The rearrangement links TRBV3-1 to TRBJ2-7, with 7 bases identical to TRBD1. The sample consisted of blood. CDR3 amino acids: CASSRQGAEQYF. The CDR3 DNA is TGTGCCAGCAGCCGACAGGGCGCCGAGCAGTACTTC.